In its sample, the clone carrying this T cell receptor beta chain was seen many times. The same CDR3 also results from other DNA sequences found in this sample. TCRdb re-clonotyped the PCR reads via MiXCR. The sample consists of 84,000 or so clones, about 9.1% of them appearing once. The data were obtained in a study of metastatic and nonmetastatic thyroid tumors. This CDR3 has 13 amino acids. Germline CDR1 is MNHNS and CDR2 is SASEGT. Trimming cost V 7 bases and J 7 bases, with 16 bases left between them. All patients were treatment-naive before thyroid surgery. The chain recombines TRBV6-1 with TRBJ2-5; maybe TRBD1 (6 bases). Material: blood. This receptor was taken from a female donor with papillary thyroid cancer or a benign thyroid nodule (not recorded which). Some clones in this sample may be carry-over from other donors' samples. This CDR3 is CASNNRDIGTQYF. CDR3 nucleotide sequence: TGTGCCAGCAACAATCGGGACATCGGGACCCAGTACTTC.